Below are 6 T cell receptor beta chains sequenced from a single sample in a study of regulatory T cells in long-lasting Graves disease. Building the TCR beta libraries relied on iRepertoire HTBI primers, and CDR3 regions underwent Arm-PCR. TCRdb redid the calling of the multiplex PCR reads with MiXCR, one entry per CDR3 protein. The sample has 350,000 to 400,000 distinct CDR3 sequences, about 16% seen once. The time point is: newly diagnosed GD, antithyroid drugs for less than 3 months. Extracted RNA from PBMCs served as the source of the TCR library. The sample also formed part of further work on T cells in Graves' hyperthyroidism and ophthalmopathy.

The input for sequencing was peripheral blood mononuclear cells (PBMCs), taken at new diagnosis, from a patient treated with antithyroid drugs. These receptors all stem from a woman between 18 and 30 years old with Graves disease.

In its sample, this clonotype was seen a few times. The chain links TRBV6-1 to TRBJ2-6; D is perhaps TRBD1 or TRBD2 (5 bases each). The CDR3 extends over 16 amino acids. Trimming cost V 7 bases and J 0 bases, with 13 bases left between them. Germline values: CDR1 MNHNS, CDR2 SASEGT. The CDR3 DNA reads as TGTGCCAGCACTCCGGGACGGATCTCTGGGGCCAACGTCCTGACTTTC. This encodes CASTPGRISGANVLTF.

This clonotype was recorded a few times. V gene TRBV24-1 combines with J gene TRBJ2-3; no clear D gene. The length of the CDR3 is 17 residues. CDR1 is KGHDR, CDR2 SFDVKD, per germline. Trimming pared 4 bases from V and 2 bases from J, leaving 18 bases between. As DNA, the CDR3 is TGTGCCACCAGTGACCCCCGAGAGACCCCCGCCACAGATACGCAGTATTTT. Translated: CATSDPRETPATDTQYF.

The table lists this clonotype with many counts. This chain links TRBV30 with TRBJ2-2; no clear D. Germline CDR1 reads GTSNPN; CDR2 reads SVGIG (reference sequence). Trimming took off 3 bases at V and 6 bases at J, with 14 bases between the two ends. The CDR3 consists of 14 residues. The chain's CDR3 is CAWRIGIWAGELFF. CDR3 DNA sequence: TGTGCCTGGAGGATTGGGATCTGGGCCGGGGAGCTGTTTTTT. Full variable domain (missing parts from reference TRBV30 and TRBJ2-2): SQTIHQWPATLVQPVGSPLSLECTVEGTSNPNLYWYRQAAGRGLQLLFYSVGIGQISSEVPQNLSASRPQDRQFILSSKKLLLSDSGFYLCAWRIGIWAGELFFGEGSRLTVL.

As for this clonotype: One junction end does not reproduce the germline sequence, and a read error may be involved. The chain is built from TRBV28 and TRBJ1-1; D gene uncertain. The V gene's germline CDR1 is MDHEN and CDR2 SYDVKM. The CDR3 is made up of 15 amino acids. In DNA form, the CDR3 reads TGTGCCAGCAGCGAACTTGGACTGGGGAACACTGAGGCTTTCTTT. It is translated as CASSELGLGNTEAFF.

This chain uses TRBV7-3 with TRBJ2-3; 11 bases are a match to TRBD1. This CDR3 has 14 residues. Unmatched junction bases numbered 3, after V lost 5 bases and J lost 5 bases. Germline CDR1 is SGHTA and CDR2 is FQGTGA. CDR3 coding DNA: TGTGCCAGCAGCGGGGGGACAGGGGGAGATACGCAGTATTTT. Translation: CASSGGTGGDTQYF.

The chain employs TRBV9 and TRBJ2-1; 11 bases match TRBD2. The V gene's germline CDR1 is SGDLS and CDR2 YYNGEE. The CDR3 is 17 amino acids. With 0 bases clipped from V and 2 bases from J, the junction kept 4 bases outside the gene matches. The CDR3 protein is CASSVEGGLAAYNEQFF. The DNA for the CDR3 is TGTGCCAGCAGCGTAGAAGGGGGACTAGCGGCCTACAATGAGCAGTTCTTC.